This T cell receptor beta chain was observed in a study of blood T cell repertoires in COVID-19. Assay: immunoSEQ multiplex PCR; the TCRdb copy retains only in-frame clones and omits some. In the table there are over 150,000 clones, about 80% of which are singletons. Germline V gene data show CDR1 as SEHNR and CDR2 as FQNEAQ (reference sequence). CDR3 length: 12 amino acids. Germline trimming cut 7 bases from V and 7 bases from J; bases unmatched to any gene: 4. The gene calls are TRBV7-9 and TRBJ1-2, with 9 bases matching TRBD1. Material for sequencing was PBMCs or T cells enriched from blood (not recorded which). This receptor was taken from a woman aged 55-70 years who had recovered from COVID-19. CDR3 nucleotide sequence: TGTGCCAGCACCCGGACAGGGGCTGGCTACACCTTC. It codes for CASTRTGAGYTF.